One T cell receptor beta chain is described in this entry. What it binds is unknown. These data belong to a study of cytomegalovirus exposure and HLA in healthy donors. The donors were healthy bone marrow donors. Donors counted as nominally healthy when sampled, yet unrecorded immune exposures were likely. Overall study results and limits: Associated with cytomegalovirus, according to the listing, were 150 to 200 TCR beta chains. In an earlier analysis, productive rearrangement rates for most beta V segments clustered near 87% or 30%.

The PCR employed 60 Vbeta primers together with 13 Jbeta primers. TCRdb's copy holds only in-frame clones and misses some; the assay was immunoSEQ multiplex PCR. The sample has 74,000 or so clones; roughly 79% are singletons. V was pared by 4 bases and J by 3 bases, with 14 bases of the junction left unmatched. Germline CDR1 is SGHRS and CDR2 is YFSETQ. The CDR3 extends over 19 amino acids. The sequencing input was PBMCs. The V and J genes are TRBV5-1 and TRBJ2-1; 12 bases map to TRBD2. The sequence was obtained from a male donor in good health and CMV-seropositive. This CDR3 is CASSNLHPLAGGIYNEQFF. The CDR3 region has the DNA TGCGCCAGCAGCAACCTGCACCCTCTAGCGGGGGGGATCTACAATGAGCAGTTCTTC.